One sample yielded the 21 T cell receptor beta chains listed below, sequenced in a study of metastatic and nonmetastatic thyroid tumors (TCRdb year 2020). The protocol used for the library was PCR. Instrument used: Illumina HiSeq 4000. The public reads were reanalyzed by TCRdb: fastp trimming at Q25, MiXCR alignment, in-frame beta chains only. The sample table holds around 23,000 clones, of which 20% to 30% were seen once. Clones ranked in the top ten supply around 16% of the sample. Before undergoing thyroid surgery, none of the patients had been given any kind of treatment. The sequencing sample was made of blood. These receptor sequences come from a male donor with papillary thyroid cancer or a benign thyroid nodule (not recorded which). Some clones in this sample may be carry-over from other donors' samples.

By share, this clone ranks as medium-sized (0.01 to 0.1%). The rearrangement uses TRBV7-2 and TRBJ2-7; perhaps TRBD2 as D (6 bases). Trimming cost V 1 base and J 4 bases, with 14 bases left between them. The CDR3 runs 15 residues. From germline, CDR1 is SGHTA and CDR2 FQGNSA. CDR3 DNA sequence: TGTGCCAGCAGCTTAGGCCTAGCGAGAGGGTACGAGCAGTACTTC. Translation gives CASSLGLARGYEQYF.

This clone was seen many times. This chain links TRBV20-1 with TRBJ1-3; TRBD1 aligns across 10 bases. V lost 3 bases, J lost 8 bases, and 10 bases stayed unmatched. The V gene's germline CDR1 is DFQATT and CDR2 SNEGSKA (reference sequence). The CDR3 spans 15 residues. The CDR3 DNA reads TGCAGTGCTAGGGGGGACAGGGGACTTGCGGACACCATATATTTT. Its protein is CSARGDRGLADTIYF.

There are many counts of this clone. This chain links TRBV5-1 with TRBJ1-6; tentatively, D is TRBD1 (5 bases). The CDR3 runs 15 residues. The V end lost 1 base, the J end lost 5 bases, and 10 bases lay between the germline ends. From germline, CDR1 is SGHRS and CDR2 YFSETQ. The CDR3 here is CASSLWWGNNSPLHF. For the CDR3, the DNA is TGCGCCAGCAGCTTGTGGTGGGGCAATAATTCACCCCTCCACTTT.

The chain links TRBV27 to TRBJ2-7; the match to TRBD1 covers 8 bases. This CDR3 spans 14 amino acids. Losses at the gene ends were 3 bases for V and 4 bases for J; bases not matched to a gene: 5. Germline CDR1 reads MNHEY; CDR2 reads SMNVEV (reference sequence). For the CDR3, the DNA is TGTGCCAGCAGTTTTTTGGACAGGGTTTACGAGCAGTACTTC. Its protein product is CASSFLDRVYEQYF.

CDR3 in amino acids: CSTRGRSGELFF. As DNA, the CDR3 is TGCAGCACTAGGGGGAGGTCCGGGGAGCTGTTTTTT. The chain is built from TRBV29-1 and TRBJ2-2; either TRBD1 or TRBD2 may fit D (6 bases each). Per germline, CDR1 SQVTM and CDR2 ANQGSEA. Trimming took off 8 bases at V and 6 bases at J, with 13 bases between the two ends. The CDR3 is 12 amino acids.

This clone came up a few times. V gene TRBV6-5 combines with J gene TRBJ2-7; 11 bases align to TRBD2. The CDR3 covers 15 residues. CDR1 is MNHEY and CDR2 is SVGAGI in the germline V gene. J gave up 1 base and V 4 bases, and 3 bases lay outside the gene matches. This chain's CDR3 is CASSSLAGGSYEQYV. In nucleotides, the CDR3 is TGTGCCAGCAGTTCCTTAGCGGGAGGGTCCTACGAGCAGTACGTC.

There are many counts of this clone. The CDR3 nucleotides are TGCGCCAGCAGCCCGAACTGGAGTGGCGGACTGTACTATGGCTACACCTTC. Amino acids: CASSPNWSGGLYYGYTF. The rearrangement links TRBV4-3 to TRBJ1-2; D not certain. V lost 4 bases, J lost 3 bases, and 21 bases lay in between. Germline lookup yields CDR1 LGHNA and CDR2 YSLEER. The length of the CDR3 is 17 residues.

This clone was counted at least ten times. The CDR3 coding sequence is TGTGCCAGCAGTGCAGGGGCGCAGGCTTTCTTT. It is translated as CASSAGAQAFF. The rearrangement links TRBV6-1 to TRBJ1-1, with D perhaps TRBD1 (6 bases). Germline V lookup: CDR1 MNHNS, CDR2 SASEGT. V was trimmed by 4 bases and J by 11 bases, leaving 11 bases between them. There are 11 residues in the CDR3.

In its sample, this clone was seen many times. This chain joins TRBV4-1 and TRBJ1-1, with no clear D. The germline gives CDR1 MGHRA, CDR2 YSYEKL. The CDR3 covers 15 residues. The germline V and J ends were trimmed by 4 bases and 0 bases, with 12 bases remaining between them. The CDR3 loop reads CASSRVGGMNTEAFF. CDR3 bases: TGCGCCAGCAGCCGAGTAGGTGGCATGAACACTGAAGCTTTCTTT.

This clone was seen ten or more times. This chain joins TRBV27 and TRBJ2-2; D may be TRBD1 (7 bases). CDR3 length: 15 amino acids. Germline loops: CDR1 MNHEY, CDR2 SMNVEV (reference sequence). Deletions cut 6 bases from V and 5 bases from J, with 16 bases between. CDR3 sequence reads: CASRRGGAGTGELFF. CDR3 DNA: TGTGCCAGCAGACGAGGGGGCGCGGGGACCGGGGAGCTGTTTTTT.

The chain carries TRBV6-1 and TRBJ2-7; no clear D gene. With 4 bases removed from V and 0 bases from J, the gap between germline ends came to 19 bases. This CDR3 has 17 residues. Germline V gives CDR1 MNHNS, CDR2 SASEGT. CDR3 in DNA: TGTGCCAGCAGTGTGATATTGCAAGGGTTTAGCTCCTACGAGCAGTACTTC. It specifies CASSVILQGFSSYEQYF.

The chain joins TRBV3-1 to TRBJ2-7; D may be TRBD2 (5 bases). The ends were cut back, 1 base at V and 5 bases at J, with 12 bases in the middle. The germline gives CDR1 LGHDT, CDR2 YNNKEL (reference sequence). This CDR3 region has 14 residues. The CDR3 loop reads CASSQVGGPHEQYF. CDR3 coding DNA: TGTGCCAGCAGCCAAGTGGGCGGGCCCCACGAGCAGTACTTC.

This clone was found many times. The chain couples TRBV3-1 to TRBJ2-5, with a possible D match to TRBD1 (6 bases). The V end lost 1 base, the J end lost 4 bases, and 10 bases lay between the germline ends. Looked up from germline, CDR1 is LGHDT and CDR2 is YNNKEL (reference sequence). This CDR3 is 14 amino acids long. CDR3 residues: CASSQVQGRETQYF. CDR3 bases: TGTGCCAGCAGCCAAGTGCAGGGGCGAGAGACCCAGTACTTC.

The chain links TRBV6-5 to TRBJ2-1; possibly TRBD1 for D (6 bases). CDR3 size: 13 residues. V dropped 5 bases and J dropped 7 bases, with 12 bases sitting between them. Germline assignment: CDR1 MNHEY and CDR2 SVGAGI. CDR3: CASSPATGNEQFF. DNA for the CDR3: TGTGCCAGCAGTCCCGCTACAGGGAATGAGCAGTTCTTC.

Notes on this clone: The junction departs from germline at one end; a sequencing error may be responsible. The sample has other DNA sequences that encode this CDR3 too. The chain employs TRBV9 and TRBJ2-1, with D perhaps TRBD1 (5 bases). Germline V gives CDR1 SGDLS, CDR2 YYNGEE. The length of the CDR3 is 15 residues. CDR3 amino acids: CASSPVGQGGVRQFF. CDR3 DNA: TGTGCCAGCAGCCCAGTGGGTCAGGGTGGGGTCCGGCAGTTCTTT.

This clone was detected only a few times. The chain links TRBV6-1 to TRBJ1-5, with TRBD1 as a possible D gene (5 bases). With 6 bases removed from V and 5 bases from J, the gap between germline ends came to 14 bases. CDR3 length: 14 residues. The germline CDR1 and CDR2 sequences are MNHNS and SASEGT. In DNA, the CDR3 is TGTGCCAGCAGCTCCGGGGCAATTGATCAGCCCCAGCATTTT. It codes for CASSSGAIDQPQHF.

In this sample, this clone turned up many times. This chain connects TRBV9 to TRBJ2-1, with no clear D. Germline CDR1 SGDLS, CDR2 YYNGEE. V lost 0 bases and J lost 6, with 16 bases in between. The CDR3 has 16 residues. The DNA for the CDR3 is TGTGCCAGCAGCGTAGCCGGCGCGTCCTCCCCCAATGAGCAGTTCTTC. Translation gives CASSVAGASSPNEQFF.

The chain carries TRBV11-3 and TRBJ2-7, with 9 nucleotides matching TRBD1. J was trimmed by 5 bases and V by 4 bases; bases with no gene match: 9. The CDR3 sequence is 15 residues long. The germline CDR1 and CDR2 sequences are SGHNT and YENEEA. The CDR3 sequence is CASSSPGTGSDEQYF. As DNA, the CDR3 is TGTGCCAGCAGCTCACCCGGGACAGGGTCTGACGAGCAGTACTTC.

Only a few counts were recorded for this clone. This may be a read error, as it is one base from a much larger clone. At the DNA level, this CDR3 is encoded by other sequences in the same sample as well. This chain's CDR3 is CASSQASFTSSVDF. The CDR3 nucleotides are TGTGCCAGCAGCCAAGCATCATTTACTAGCAGCGTCGACTTC. The chain joins TRBV14 to TRBJ2-1, with D perhaps matching TRBD2 (6 bases). The CDR3 extends over 14 amino acids. Germline V CDR1 and CDR2: SGHDN, FVKESK.

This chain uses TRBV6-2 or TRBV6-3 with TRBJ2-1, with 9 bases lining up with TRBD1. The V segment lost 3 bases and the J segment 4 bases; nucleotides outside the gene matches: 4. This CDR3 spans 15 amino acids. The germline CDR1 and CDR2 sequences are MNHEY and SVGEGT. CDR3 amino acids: CASSYTGTGYNEQFF. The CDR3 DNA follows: TGTGCCAGCAGTTATACCGGGACAGGGTACAATGAGCAGTTCTTC.

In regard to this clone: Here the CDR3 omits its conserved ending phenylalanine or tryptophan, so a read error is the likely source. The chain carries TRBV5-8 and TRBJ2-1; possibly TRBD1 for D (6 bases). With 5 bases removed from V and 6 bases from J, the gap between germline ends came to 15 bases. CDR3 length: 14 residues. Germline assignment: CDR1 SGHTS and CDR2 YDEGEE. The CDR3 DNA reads TGTGCCAGCAGTTTTTACAGGGCCCGCAATGAGCAGTTCTTG. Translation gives CASSFYRARNEQFL.